Listed here are 16 T cell receptor beta chains from one sample, sequenced in a study of CD8 T cells in Susac syndrome. When the RNA was reverse transcribed, random hexamers were used with an input of about 0.45 to 1 ug. TCRdb independently ran MiXCR on the immunoSEQ multiplex PCR reads; one entry per CDR3 protein. The sample shows about 200,000 distinct CDR3 sequences, 92% of them seen only once. Source material: CD8+ T cells from PBMCs. These receptors came from a human donor with multiple sclerosis.

The V gene is TRBV3-1, the J gene TRBJ1-5, with 8 bases lining up with TRBD1. After removal of 0 bases from V and 8 bases from J, the junction contained 12 bases not matched to a gene. The CDR3 is 17 residues long. CDR1 and CDR2 (germline): LGHDT, YNNKEL (reference sequence). The DNA for the CDR3 is TGTGCCAGCAGCCAAGATACAGGACAGGGCTTTTGGAAGCCCCAGCATTTT. Protein: CASSQDTGQGFWKPQHF.

This clonotype was seen only once. The rearrangement links TRBV6-1 to TRBJ1-3; 8 nucleotides agree with TRBD1. CDR1 is MNHNS and CDR2 is SASEGT in the germline V gene. The J segment lost 0 bases and the V segment lost 5 bases, leaving 15 bases of the junction unmatched. This CDR3 has 19 residues. CDR3 sequence (DNA): TGTGCCAGCAGTCTAACCCCCGCTCGTACAGGGGGCTCTGGAAACACCATATATTTT. This gives the protein CASSLTPARTGGSGNTIYF.

This chain links TRBV3-1 with TRBJ2-2; 11 bases line up with TRBD2. The CDR3 runs to 16 residues. J lost 8 bases, V lost 1 base, and 6 bases had no gene match. Germline V gene data show CDR1 as LGHDT and CDR2 as YNNKEL (reference sequence). CDR3 protein: CASSQALAGEEGELFF. The DNA for the CDR3 is TGTGCCAGCAGCCAAGCACTAGCGGGGGAGGAAGGGGAGCTGTTTTTT.

This chain's CDR3 is CASSQDLPISYEQYF. DNA for the CDR3: TGTGCCAGCAGCCAAGATCTACCGATCTCCTACGAGCAGTACTTC. The V call is TRBV3-1, the J call TRBJ2-7, with D hard to call. V was trimmed by 0 bases and J by 0 bases, leaving 9 bases between them. CDR1 is LGHDT, CDR2 YNNKEL, per germline (reference sequence). The CDR3 sequence is 15 residues long.

This rearrangement joins TRBV20-1 to TRBJ2-7; D tentatively reads TRBD1 or TRBD2 (5 bases each). The germline CDR1 and CDR2 sequences are DFQATT and SNEGSKA (reference sequence). Trimming removed 6 bases at V and 4 bases at J, with 16 bases between. The CDR3 has 13 residues. The CDR3 nucleotides are TGCAGTGCCCCTAGGGACCATTGGTACGAGCAGTACTTC. Translating it yields CSAPRDHWYEQYF.

This chain connects TRBV30 to TRBJ2-3; D gene uncertain. The V end was cut by 1 base, the J end by 2 bases, with 13 bases between. The CDR3 has 15 amino acids. CDR1 is GTSNPN, CDR2 SVGIG, per germline (reference sequence). The CDR3 reads CAWSGSSLSTDTQYF. The CDR3 DNA reads as TGTGCCTGGAGTGGTAGCTCCCTCTCCACAGATACGCAGTATTTT.

The chain combines TRBV27 with TRBJ2-7, with TRBD2 matching 7 bases. The CDR3 covers 13 residues. Germline trimming cut 4 bases from V and 4 bases from J; bases unmatched to any gene: 4. Per the germline V gene, CDR1 is MNHEY and CDR2 is SMNVEV (reference sequence). The CDR3 sequence: CASSWGGGYEQYF. CDR3 coding DNA: TGTGCCAGCAGTTGGGGGGGAGGGTACGAGCAGTACTTC.

V gene TRBV29-1 combines with J gene TRBJ2-7, with D possibly matching TRBD2 (5 bases). Deletions cut 4 bases from V and 0 bases from J, with 10 bases between. CDR1 is SQVTM, CDR2 ANQGSEA, per germline. There are 13 residues in the CDR3. CDR3: CSVVASHSYEQYF. Here the CDR3 DNA reads TGCAGCGTTGTGGCTAGCCACTCCTACGAGCAGTACTTC.

The gene calls are TRBV12-3 or TRBV12-4 and TRBJ2-3; no definite D call. V lost 5 bases, J lost 1 base, and 10 bases lay in between. The CDR3 has 14 amino acids. This CDR3 reads CASSLQAGTDTQYF. The DNA for the CDR3 is TGTGCCAGCAGTCTTCAAGCCGGCACAGATACGCAGTATTTT.

CDR3 sequence (DNA): TGTGCCAGCAGCCTCACCGGGACCTTCAATGAGCAGTTCTTC. Encoded protein: CASSLTGTFNEQFF. The gene calls are TRBV13 and TRBJ2-1; D might be TRBD1 or TRBD2, each matching 5 bases. The CDR3 is 14 amino acids. With 5 bases removed from V and 6 bases from J, the gap between germline ends came to 14 bases. Germline CDR1 PRHDT, CDR2 FYEKMQ (reference sequence).

J is TRBJ2-2 and V is TRBV5-1; the match to TRBD1 covers 7 bases. Trimming at V came to 4 bases and at J to 6 bases, leaving 6 bases not matched to a gene. Germline CDR1 and CDR2: SGHRS and YFSETQ. The CDR3 is 14 residues long. This chain's CDR3 is CASSGQVNPGELFF. The CDR3 nucleotides are TGCGCCAGCAGCGGACAGGTTAATCCCGGGGAGCTGTTTTTT.

The chain is built from TRBV28 and TRBJ2-5; weak D call: TRBD2 (7 bases). The CDR3 spans 13 residues. V was clipped by 8 bases and J by 2 bases, with 12 bases between them. Germline V CDR1 and CDR2: MDHEN, SYDVKM. CDR3 nucleotides: TGTGCCAGCCGGGGGGCCTTACAAGAGACCCAGTACTTC. Its protein product is CASRGALQETQYF.

The genes are TRBV6-1 and TRBJ1-1, with a possible D match to TRBD1 (5 bases). V was clipped by 8 bases and J by 1 base, with 11 bases between them. The germline V gene has CDR1 MNHNS and CDR2 SASEGT. The CDR3 totals 13 residues. Here the CDR3 DNA reads TGTGCCAGCGGTAACAGGCCGAACACTGAAGCTTTCTTT. It translates to CASGNRPNTEAFF.

The chain combines TRBV3-1 with TRBJ2-3; 8 nucleotides align to TRBD2. This CDR3 has 16 residues. J was trimmed by 3 bases and V by 3 bases; bases with no gene match: 8. Germline-derived CDR1 and CDR2 are LGHDT and YNNKEL (reference sequence). The DNA of the CDR3 is TGTGCCAGCAGCCAGACTAGGAGCGGGGGTACAGATACGCAGTATTTT. This codes for CASSQTRSGGTDTQYF.

V gene TRBV19 combines with J gene TRBJ2-1, with TRBD2 matching over 7 bases. The CDR3 has 13 residues. V shed 7 bases and J 4 bases; nucleotides not matched to a gene: 4. CDR1 LNHDA and CDR2 SQIVND come from the germline V gene (reference sequence). The CDR3 sequence: CASTASGYNEQFF. The CDR3 DNA reads TGTGCCAGTACGGCTAGCGGTTACAATGAGCAGTTCTTC. Full variable domain (missing parts from reference TRBV19 and TRBJ2-1): DGGITQSPKYLFRKEGQNVTLSCEQNLNHDAMYWYRQDPGQGLRLIYYSQIVNDFQKGDIAEGYSVSREKKESFPLTVTSAQKNPTAFYLCASTASGYNEQFFGPGTRLTVL.

The rearrangement links TRBV27 to TRBJ2-7; 9 nucleotides agree with TRBD1. This CDR3 has 13 amino acids. Germline V gene data show CDR1 as MNHEY and CDR2 as SMNVEV (reference sequence). V gave up 8 bases and J gave up 3 bases; unmatched junction bases: 5. The CDR3 DNA follows: TGTGCCAGCGCCCAGGGACAGGGCTACGAGCAGTACTTC. Its translation is CASAQGQGYEQYF.